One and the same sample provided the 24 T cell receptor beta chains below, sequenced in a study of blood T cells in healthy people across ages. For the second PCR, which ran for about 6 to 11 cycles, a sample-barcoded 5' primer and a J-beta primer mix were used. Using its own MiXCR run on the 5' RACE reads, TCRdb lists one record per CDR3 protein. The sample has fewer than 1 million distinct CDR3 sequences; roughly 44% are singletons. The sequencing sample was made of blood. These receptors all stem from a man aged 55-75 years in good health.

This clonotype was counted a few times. Here the CDR3 reads CSVEDEGGIQETQYF. Written as DNA, the CDR3 is TGCAGCGTTGAAGATGAAGGGGGGATCCAAGAGACCCAGTACTTC. The gene calls are TRBV29-1 and TRBJ2-5, with D possibly being TRBD1 or TRBD2 (6 bases each). Germline assignment: CDR1 SQVTM and CDR2 ANQGSEA. The CDR3 contains 15 residues. The germline V and J ends were trimmed by 0 bases and 1 base, with 12 bases remaining between them.

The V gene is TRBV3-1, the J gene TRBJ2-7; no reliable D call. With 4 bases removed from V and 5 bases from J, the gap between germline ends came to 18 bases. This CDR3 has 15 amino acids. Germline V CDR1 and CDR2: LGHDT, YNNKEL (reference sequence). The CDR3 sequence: CASSPSWGVRDEQYF. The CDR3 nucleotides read TGTGCCAGCAGCCCCTCGTGGGGTGTCAGAGACGAGCAGTACTTC.

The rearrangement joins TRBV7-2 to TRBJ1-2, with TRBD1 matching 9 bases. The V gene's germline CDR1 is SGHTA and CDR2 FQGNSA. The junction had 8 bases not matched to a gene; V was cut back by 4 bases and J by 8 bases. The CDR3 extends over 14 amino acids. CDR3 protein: CASSSDRGQGGYTF. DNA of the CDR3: TGTGCCAGCAGCTCGGACAGGGGCCAAGGCGGCTACACCTTC.

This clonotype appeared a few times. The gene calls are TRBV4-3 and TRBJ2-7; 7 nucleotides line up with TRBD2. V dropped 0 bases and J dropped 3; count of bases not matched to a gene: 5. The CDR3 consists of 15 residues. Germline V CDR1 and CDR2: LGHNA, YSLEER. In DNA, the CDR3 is TGCGCCAGCAGCCAAGAAGCGGGGATAGACTACGAGCAGTACTTC. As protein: CASSQEAGIDYEQYF.

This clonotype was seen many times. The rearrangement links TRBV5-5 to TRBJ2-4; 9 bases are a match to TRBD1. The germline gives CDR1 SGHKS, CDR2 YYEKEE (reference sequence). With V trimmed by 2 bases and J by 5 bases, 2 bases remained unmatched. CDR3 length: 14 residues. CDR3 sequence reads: CASSLTGGQNIQYF. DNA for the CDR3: TGTGCCAGCAGCTTAACAGGGGGCCAAAACATTCAGTACTTC.

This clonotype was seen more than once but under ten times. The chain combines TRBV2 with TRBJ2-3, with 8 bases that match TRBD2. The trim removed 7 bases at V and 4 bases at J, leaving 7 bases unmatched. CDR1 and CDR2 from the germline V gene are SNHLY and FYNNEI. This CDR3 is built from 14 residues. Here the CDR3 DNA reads TGTGCCAGCACCGCGGGGGGCTACCCAGATACGCAGTATTTT. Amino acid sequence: CASTAGGYPDTQYF.

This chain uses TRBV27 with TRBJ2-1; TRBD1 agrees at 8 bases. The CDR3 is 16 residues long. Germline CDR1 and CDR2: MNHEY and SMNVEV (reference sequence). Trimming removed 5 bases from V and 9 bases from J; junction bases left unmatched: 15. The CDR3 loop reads CASSKGQASWYGEQFF. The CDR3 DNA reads TGTGCCAGCAGTAAGGGACAGGCGAGTTGGTACGGTGAGCAGTTCTTC.

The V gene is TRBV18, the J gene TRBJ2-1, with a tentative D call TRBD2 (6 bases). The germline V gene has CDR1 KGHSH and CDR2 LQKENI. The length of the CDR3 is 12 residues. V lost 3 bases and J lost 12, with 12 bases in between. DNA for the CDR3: TGTGCCAGCTCACCGGAGGGGACGGGGCAGTTCTTC. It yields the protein CASSPEGTGQFF.

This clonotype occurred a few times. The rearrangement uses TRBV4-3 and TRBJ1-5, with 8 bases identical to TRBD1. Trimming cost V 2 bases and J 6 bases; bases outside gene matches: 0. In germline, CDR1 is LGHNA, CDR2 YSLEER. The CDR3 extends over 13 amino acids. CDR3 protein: CASSQTGGQPQHF. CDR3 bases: TGCGCCAGCAGCCAAACAGGGGGTCAGCCCCAGCATTTT.

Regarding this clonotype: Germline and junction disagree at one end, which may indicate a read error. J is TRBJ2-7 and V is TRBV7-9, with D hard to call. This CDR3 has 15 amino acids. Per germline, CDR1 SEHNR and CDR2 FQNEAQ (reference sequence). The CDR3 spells CASSAALGRTNELYF. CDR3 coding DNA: TGTGCCAGCAGCGCCGCCCTGGGCAGGACGAACGAGCTGTACTTC. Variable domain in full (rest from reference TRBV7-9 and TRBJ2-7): DTGVSQNPRHKITKRGQNVTFRCDPISEHNRLYWYRQTLGQGPEFLTYFQNEAQLEKSRLLSDRFSAERPKGSFSTLEIQRTEQGDSAMYLCASSAALGRTNELYFGPGTRLTVT.

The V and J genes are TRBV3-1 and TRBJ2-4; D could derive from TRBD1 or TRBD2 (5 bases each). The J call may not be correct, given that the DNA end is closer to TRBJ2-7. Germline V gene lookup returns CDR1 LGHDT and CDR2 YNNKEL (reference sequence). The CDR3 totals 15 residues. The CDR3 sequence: CASSQGGGRVREQYF. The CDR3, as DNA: TGTGCCAGCAGCCAAGGCGGAGGCAGGGTACGCGAGCAGTACTTC.

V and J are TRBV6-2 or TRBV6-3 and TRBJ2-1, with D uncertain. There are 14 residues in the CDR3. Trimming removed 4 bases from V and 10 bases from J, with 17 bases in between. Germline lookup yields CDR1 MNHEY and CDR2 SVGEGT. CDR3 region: CASSSSEVWVEQFF. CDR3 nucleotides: TGTGCCAGCAGTTCCAGCGAGGTTTGGGTGGAGCAGTTCTTC.

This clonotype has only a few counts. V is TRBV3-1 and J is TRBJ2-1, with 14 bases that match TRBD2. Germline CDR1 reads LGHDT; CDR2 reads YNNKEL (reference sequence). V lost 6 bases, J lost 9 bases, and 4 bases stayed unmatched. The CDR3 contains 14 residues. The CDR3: CASSRLAGGGEQFF. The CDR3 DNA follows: TGTGCCAGCAGTCGACTAGCGGGGGGGGGTGAGCAGTTCTTC.

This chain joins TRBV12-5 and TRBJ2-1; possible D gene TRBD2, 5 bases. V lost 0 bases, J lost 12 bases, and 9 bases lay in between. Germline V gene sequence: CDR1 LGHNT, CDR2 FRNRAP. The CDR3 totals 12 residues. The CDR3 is CASGLVERAQFF. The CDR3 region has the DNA TGTGCTAGTGGTTTGGTTGAGAGGGCGCAGTTCTTC.

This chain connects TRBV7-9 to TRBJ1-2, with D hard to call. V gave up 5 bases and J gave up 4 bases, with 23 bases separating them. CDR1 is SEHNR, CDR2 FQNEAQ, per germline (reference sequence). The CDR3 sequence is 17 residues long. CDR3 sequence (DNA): TGTGCCAGCAGCGATCGAGTGACTCAAAGGCAATCCTATGGCTACACCTTC. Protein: CASSDRVTQRQSYGYTF.

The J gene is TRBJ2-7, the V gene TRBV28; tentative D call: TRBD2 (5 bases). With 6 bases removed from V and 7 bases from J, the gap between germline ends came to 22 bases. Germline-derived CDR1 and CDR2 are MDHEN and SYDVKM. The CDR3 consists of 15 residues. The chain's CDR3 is CASSLPGIAEREQYF. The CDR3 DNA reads TGTGCCAGCAGCCTCCCCGGGATCGCCGAGAGGGAGCAGTACTTC.

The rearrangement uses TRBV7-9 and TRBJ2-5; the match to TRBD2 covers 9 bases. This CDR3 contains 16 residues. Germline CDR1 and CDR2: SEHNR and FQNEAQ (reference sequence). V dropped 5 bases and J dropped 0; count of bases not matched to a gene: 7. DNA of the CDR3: TGTGCCAGCAGCCCCACTAGCGGGTGGTACCAAGAGACCCAGTACTTC. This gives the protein CASSPTSGWYQETQYF.

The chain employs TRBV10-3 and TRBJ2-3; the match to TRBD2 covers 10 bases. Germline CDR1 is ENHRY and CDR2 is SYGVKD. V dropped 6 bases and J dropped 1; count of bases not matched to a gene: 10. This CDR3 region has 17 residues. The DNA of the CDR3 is TGTGCCATCAGAAAAGACCTAGCGGGGGCCCGCACAGATACGCAGTATTTT. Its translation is CAIRKDLAGARTDTQYF.

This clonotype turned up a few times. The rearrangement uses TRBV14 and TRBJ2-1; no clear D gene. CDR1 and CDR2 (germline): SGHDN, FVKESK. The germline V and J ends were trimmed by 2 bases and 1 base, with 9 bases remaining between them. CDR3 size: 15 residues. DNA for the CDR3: TGTGCCAGCAGCCAACTGGCTGGATCCTACAATGAGCAGTTCTTC. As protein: CASSQLAGSYNEQFF.

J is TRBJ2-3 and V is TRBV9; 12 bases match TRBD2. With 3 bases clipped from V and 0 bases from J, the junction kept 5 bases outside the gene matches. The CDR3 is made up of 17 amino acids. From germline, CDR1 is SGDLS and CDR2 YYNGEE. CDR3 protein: CASSARGTSGSTDTQYF. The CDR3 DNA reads TGTGCCAGCAGCGCTAGGGGGACTAGCGGGAGCACAGATACGCAGTATTTT. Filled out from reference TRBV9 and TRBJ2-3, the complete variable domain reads DSGVTQTPKHLITATGQRVTLRCSPRSGDLSVYWYQQSLDQGLQFLIQYYNGEERAKGNILERFSAQQFPDLHSELNLSSLELGDSALYFCASSARGTSGSTDTQYFGPGTRLTVL.

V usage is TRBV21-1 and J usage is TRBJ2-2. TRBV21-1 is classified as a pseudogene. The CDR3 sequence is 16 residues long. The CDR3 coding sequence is TGTGCCAGCAGCAAAGGGGAAGCCTCGAACACCGGGGAGCTGTTTTTT. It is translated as CASSKGEASNTGELFF.

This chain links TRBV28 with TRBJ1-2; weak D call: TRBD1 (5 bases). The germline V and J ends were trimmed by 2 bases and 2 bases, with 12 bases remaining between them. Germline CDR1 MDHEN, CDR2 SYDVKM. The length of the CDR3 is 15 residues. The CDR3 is CASSLGTRGNYGYTF. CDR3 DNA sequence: TGTGCCAGCAGTTTAGGGACCAGAGGGAACTATGGCTACACCTTC.

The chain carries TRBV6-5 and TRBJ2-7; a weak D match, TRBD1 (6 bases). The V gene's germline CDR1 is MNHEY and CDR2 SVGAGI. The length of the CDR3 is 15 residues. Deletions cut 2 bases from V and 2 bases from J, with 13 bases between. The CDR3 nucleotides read TGTGCCAGCAGTTACGACCGGGCAGGGGCCTACGAGCAGTACTTC. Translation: CASSYDRAGAYEQYF.

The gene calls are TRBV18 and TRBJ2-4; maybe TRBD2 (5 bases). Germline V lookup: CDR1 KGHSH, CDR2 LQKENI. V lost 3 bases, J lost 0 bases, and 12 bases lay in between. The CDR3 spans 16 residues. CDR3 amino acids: CASSPADGVAKNIQYF. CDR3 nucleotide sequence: TGTGCCAGCTCACCCGCGGACGGGGTAGCCAAAAACATTCAGTACTTC.